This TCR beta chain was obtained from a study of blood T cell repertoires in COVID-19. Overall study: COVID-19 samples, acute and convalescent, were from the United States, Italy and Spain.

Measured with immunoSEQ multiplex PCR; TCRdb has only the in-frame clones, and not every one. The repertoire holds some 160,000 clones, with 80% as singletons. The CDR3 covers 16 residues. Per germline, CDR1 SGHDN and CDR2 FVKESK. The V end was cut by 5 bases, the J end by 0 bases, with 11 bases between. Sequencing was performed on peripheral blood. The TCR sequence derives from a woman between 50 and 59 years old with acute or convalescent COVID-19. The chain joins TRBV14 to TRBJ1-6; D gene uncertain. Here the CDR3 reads CASSNRVSSYNSPLHF. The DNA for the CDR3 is TGTGCCAGCAGCAACAGAGTAAGCTCCTATAATTCACCCCTCCACTTT. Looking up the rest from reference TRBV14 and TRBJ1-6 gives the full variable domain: EAGVTQFPSHSVIEKGQTVTLRCDPISGHDNLYWYRRVMGKEIKFLLHFVKESKQDESGMPNNRFLAERTGGTYSTLKVQPAELEDSGVYFCASSNRVSSYNSPLHFGNGTRLTVT.